The 25 T cell receptor beta chains given below trace back to one sample, sequenced in a study of blood T cells in healthy people across ages. Primers used in a second PCR of roughly 6 to 11 cycles were a sample-barcoded 5' primer and a J-beta primer mix. TCRdb re-analysed the 5' RACE reads in MiXCR, keeping a single row per CDR3 protein. The repertoire has some 940,000 distinct CDR3 sequences, approximately 32% of them found once; the top ten carry roughly 10%. These data were also filed under a second study, of T cells of mothers and their children.

Sequenced: blood. The receptors originated from a woman aged 40 to 55 in good health.

The chain couples TRBV7-9 to TRBJ1-1; no definite D call. The CDR3 extends over 13 amino acids. In germline, CDR1 is SEHNR, CDR2 FQNEAQ (reference sequence). Deletions cut 6 bases from V and 1 base from J, with 9 bases between. The CDR3 loop reads CASSPLQNTEAFF. CDR3 bases: TGTGCCAGCAGTCCCCTTCAGAACACTGAAGCTTTCTTT.

The rearrangement uses TRBV10-3 and TRBJ2-6; D is unresolved. V lost 5 bases and J 3 bases, leaving 14 bases between the germline ends. The CDR3 covers 16 residues. Per germline, CDR1 ENHRY and CDR2 SYGVKD. CDR3 nucleotides: TGTGCCATCAGTCCGCAAGTACGGTTTGGGGCCAACGTCCTGACTTTC. This encodes CAISPQVRFGANVLTF.

The chain joins TRBV12-3 or TRBV12-4 to TRBJ2-5, with 7 positions matching TRBD1. The ends lost 5 bases at V and 5 bases at J; junction bases unmatched: 11. This CDR3 is 15 amino acids long. The CDR3 DNA sequence: TGTGCCAGCAGTCGCCAGGACAGGTCGTGGGAGACCCAGTACTTC. This sequence encodes CASSRQDRSWETQYF.

This chain links TRBV7-9 with TRBJ1-1; D remains ambiguous. The CDR3 has 17 residues. Germline values: CDR1 SEHNR, CDR2 FQNEAQ (reference sequence). Trimming removed 4 bases at V and 3 bases at J, with 21 bases between. CDR3 bases: TGTGCCAGCAGCTCACGGGCGGGTAGTCGAACCGACACTGAAGCTTTCTTT. Translated: CASSSRAGSRTDTEAFF.

The chain links TRBV7-2 to TRBJ2-3, with 7 bases fitting TRBD1. The trim removed 1 base at V and 3 bases at J, leaving 7 bases unmatched. CDR3 length: 16 residues. Germline V gene sequence: CDR1 SGHTA, CDR2 FQGNSA. Written as DNA, the CDR3 is TGTGCCAGCAGCTTAGATGGCCAGGGGGTGACAGATACGCAGTATTTT. The encoded protein is CASSLDGQGVTDTQYF.

This clonotype was detected ten times or more. J is TRBJ2-5 and V is TRBV27; D assignment may be TRBD1 or TRBD2 (5 bases each). The CDR3 extends over 13 amino acids. V lost 3 bases, J lost 5 bases, and 10 bases lay in between. The V gene's germline CDR1 is MNHEY and CDR2 SMNVEV (reference sequence). Here the CDR3 reads CASSFWGTETQYF. The CDR3 DNA sequence: TGTGCCAGCAGTTTTTGGGGGACCGAGACCCAGTACTTC.

Ten or more counts support this clonotype. The genes are TRBV24-1 and TRBJ2-7, with TRBD1 matching over 12 bases. V trimming: 5 bases; J trimming: 5 bases; junction bases outside the gene matches: 3. The CDR3 runs to 14 residues. Germline values: CDR1 KGHDR, CDR2 SFDVKD. The DNA of the CDR3 is TGTGCCACCAGTGCCGGGACAGGGGGCGACGAGCAGTACTTC. This codes for CATSAGTGGDEQYF.

This clonotype was counted only a few times. The chain links TRBV14 to TRBJ1-3; no firm D call. In germline, CDR1 is SGHDN, CDR2 FVKESK. The CDR3 totals 13 residues. V lost 0 bases, J lost 2 bases, and 2 bases lay in between. The CDR3 loop is CASSQEAGNTIYF. The CDR3 DNA follows: TGTGCCAGCAGCCAAGAGGCTGGAAACACCATATATTTT.

This clonotype was seen more than once but under ten times. The V call is TRBV9, the J call TRBJ2-1; TRBD1 agrees at 7 bases. The germline V gene has CDR1 SGDLS and CDR2 YYNGEE. There are 15 residues in the CDR3. Trimming at V came to 3 bases and at J to 2 bases, leaving 5 bases not matched to a gene. Here the CDR3 DNA reads TGTGCCAGCAGCGGGCAGACAGGGCCCTACAATGAGCAGTTCTTC. Translation: CASSGQTGPYNEQFF.

In its sample, this clonotype was seen many times. V gene TRBV4-1 combines with J gene TRBJ2-7; 10 nucleotides line up with TRBD2. Germline CDR1 is MGHRA and CDR2 is YSYEKL. The CDR3 has 14 amino acids. With V trimmed by 3 bases and J by 3 bases, 2 bases remained unmatched. The CDR3 loop reads CASSHPSGGYEQYF. The CDR3 DNA sequence: TGCGCCAGCAGCCACCCTAGCGGGGGCTACGAGCAGTACTTC.

V usage is TRBV7-9 and J usage is TRBJ1-1; D uncertain. V gave up 5 bases and J gave up 1 base, with 14 bases separating them. Germline CDR1 is SEHNR and CDR2 is FQNEAQ (reference sequence). The CDR3 has 15 amino acids. The CDR3 DNA follows: TGTGCCAGCAGCCCGAGCTTCGCAGGGAACACTGAAGCTTTCTTT. Translation: CASSPSFAGNTEAFF.

V usage is TRBV4-1 and J usage is TRBJ2-3; 7 nucleotides match TRBD2. The CDR3 has 17 amino acids. V dropped 0 bases and J dropped 0; count of bases not matched to a gene: 6. Germline-derived CDR1 and CDR2 are MGHRA and YSYEKL. CDR3 sequence: CASSQDGSGASTDTQYF. Written as DNA, the CDR3 is TGCGCCAGCAGCCAAGATGGGAGCGGGGCAAGCACAGATACGCAGTATTTT.

This clonotype appeared a single time. This chain uses TRBV4-1 with TRBJ1-2, with D maybe TRBD1 (5 bases). The CDR3 consists of 14 residues. V was shortened by 4 bases and J by 7 bases, with 16 bases between the two germline ends. Germline V lookup: CDR1 MGHRA, CDR2 YSYEKL. The CDR3: CASSLTGGKGGYTF. CDR3 in DNA: TGCGCCAGCAGCCTAACCGGGGGGAAGGGTGGCTACACCTTC.

V is TRBV20-1 and J is TRBJ1-2; unclear D gene. Germline loops: CDR1 DFQATT, CDR2 SNEGSKA (reference sequence). CDR3 size: 13 residues. V was clipped by 0 bases and J by 5 bases, with 10 bases between them. The CDR3 sequence: CSARDLVQYGYTF. The CDR3 DNA is TGCAGTGCTAGAGATCTCGTCCAATATGGCTACACCTTC.

Only a few counts were recorded for this clonotype. Relative to the germline gene, one junction end is altered; a read error may explain this. The chain joins TRBV6-6 to TRBJ1-5, with TRBD1 matching 7 bases. The CDR3 runs 14 residues. Germline V gene lookup returns CDR1 MNHNY and CDR2 SVGAGI (reference sequence). DNA of the CDR3: TGTGCCAGCAGCCGGGACAGCAACAATCGGCCCCAGCATTTT. Translation: CASSRDSNNRPQHF.

In this sample, this clonotype turned up many times. The chain joins TRBV18 to TRBJ2-1; 12 bases fit TRBD1. CDR1 is KGHSH, CDR2 LQKENI, per germline. Trimming took 8 bases from V and 10 from J; bases not matched to a gene: 12. The CDR3 is 15 amino acids. The CDR3 DNA is TGTGCCAGCACACAGTTAGGGACAGGGGGCGACGAGCAGTTCTTC. Residues: CASTQLGTGGDEQFF.

There are many counts of this clonotype. The chain recombines TRBV11-2 with TRBJ2-1; D possibly matches TRBD1 or TRBD2 (5 bases each). The CDR3 has 13 residues. CDR1 is SGHAT, CDR2 FQNNGV, per germline. Trimming stripped 0 bases from V and 9 bases from J, with 9 bases between. CDR3 coding DNA: TGTGCCAGCAGCTTAGATGTGGGGGTTGAGCAGTTCTTC. Translation gives CASSLDVGVEQFF.

In this sample, this clonotype turned up many times. The chain recombines TRBV18 with TRBJ2-3; 7 bases are shared with TRBD1. The germline gives CDR1 KGHSH, CDR2 LQKENI. This CDR3 contains 15 residues. Trimming cost V 5 bases and J 0 bases; bases outside gene matches: 5. The CDR3 spells CASSADRTSTDTQYF. The CDR3 DNA reads as TGTGCCAGCTCAGCGGACAGGACTAGCACAGATACGCAGTATTTT. Looking up the rest from reference TRBV18 and TRBJ2-3 gives the full variable domain: NAGVMQNPRHLVRRRGQEARLRCSPMKGHSHVYWYRQLPEEGLKFMVYLQKENIIDESGMPKERFSAEFPKEGPSILRIQQVVRGDSAAYFCASSADRTSTDTQYFGPGTRLTVL.

This chain uses TRBV27 with TRBJ1-1; D remains ambiguous. Trimming took 1 base from V and 3 from J, leaving 9 bases between them. In germline, CDR1 is MNHEY, CDR2 SMNVEV (reference sequence). CDR3 length: 14 residues. The CDR3 DNA is TGTGCCAGCAGTTTATTCGGTGTATACACTGAAGCTTTCTTT. The encoded protein is CASSLFGVYTEAFF.

This clonotype has a handful of counts. The rearrangement links TRBV9 to TRBJ1-2; D uncertain. Germline CDR1 SGDLS, CDR2 YYNGEE. Trimming took off 2 bases at V and 5 bases at J, with 10 bases between the two ends. The CDR3 has 13 residues. The CDR3 region is CASSVIEGYGYTF. Here the CDR3 DNA reads TGTGCCAGCAGCGTCATCGAGGGTTATGGCTACACCTTC.

The chain carries TRBV5-1 and TRBJ1-2, with D possibly TRBD1 on 5 matching bases. Germline values: CDR1 SGHRS, CDR2 YFSETQ. The CDR3 spans 16 residues. The V and J ends lost 0 bases and 4 bases respectively, with 16 bases between them. This chain's CDR3 is CASSLAPGPSPYGYTF. The CDR3 DNA follows: TGCGCCAGCAGCTTGGCGCCGGGGCCATCCCCCTATGGCTACACCTTC.

For this clonotype: A much larger clonotype is one base distant, so this may be a read error. The CDR3 DNA reads as TGTGCCAGCAGGATCAAGCGGGACAGCAGTCAGCCCCAGCATTTT. Residues: CASRIKRDSSQPQHF. The V gene is TRBV6-6, the J gene TRBJ1-5; 7 positions agree with TRBD1. Germline V lookup: CDR1 MNHNY, CDR2 SVGAGI (reference sequence). There are 15 residues in the CDR3.

As regards this clonotype: This may come from a read error, since a much larger clone is one base off. This CDR3 is missing its conserved last phenylalanine or tryptophan, likely due to a read error. The V call is TRBV7-2, the J call TRBJ1-1; 12 positions match TRBD1. This CDR3 comprises 16 residues. The V gene's germline CDR1 is SGHTA and CDR2 FQGNSA. J lost 3 bases, V lost 5 bases, and 7 bases had no gene match. The CDR3 loop is CASSLGTGGGDTEAFV. The CDR3 bases are TGTGCCAGCAGCCTCGGGACAGGGGGCGGTGACACTGAAGCTTTCGTT.

This clonotype has ten or more counts. The chain employs TRBV5-1 and TRBJ1-1; a possible D gene is TRBD1 (6 bases). The CDR3 has 14 residues. Trimming pared 4 bases from V and 1 base from J, leaving 11 bases between. Germline CDR1 reads SGHRS; CDR2 reads YFSETQ. CDR3 bases: TGCGCCAGCAGCCGGGACATGAAGAACACTGAAGCTTTCTTT. Translating gives CASSRDMKNTEAFF.

This clonotype was seen more than once but under ten times. The rearrangement links TRBV10-3 to TRBJ2-3; the D gene is possibly TRBD1 (5 bases). The V end lost 11 bases, the J end lost 0 bases, and 12 bases lay between the germline ends. The CDR3 has 13 residues. CDR1 and CDR2 from the germline V gene are ENHRY and SYGVKD. Here the CDR3 DNA reads TGTGCCGCCGGACAACATAGCACAGATACGCAGTATTTT. Amino acid sequence: CAAGQHSTDTQYF.